This note documents a single T cell receptor (beta chain) sequence. The isolated RNA, all of it, was reverse transcribed, so expressed TCRB transcripts were what got sequenced. The protocol was immunoSEQ multiplex PCR, while the TCRdb copy is restricted to in-frame clones and leaves out a portion. In the table there are around 500,000 clones, roughly an eighth of which are singletons. These data are taken from a study of beta chain features in type 1 diabetes. Sequencing used naive CD4+ T cells from blood. This TCR was sampled from a young woman in good health.

In DNA, the CDR3 is TGTGCCATCAGTGAGACAGCCAACTATGGCTACACCTTC. It translates to CAISETANYGYTF. The V and J genes are TRBV10-3 and TRBJ1-2; D call uncertain. Trimming pared 2 bases from V and 2 bases from J, leaving 6 bases between. The CDR3 is made up of 13 amino acids. CDR1 is ENHRY and CDR2 is SYGVKD in the germline V gene.